This TCR beta chain was recorded in a study of shared clonotypes between healthy human individuals. Germline trimming cut 4 bases from V and 8 bases from J; bases unmatched to any gene: 5. There are 13 residues in the CDR3. The germline V gene encodes CDR1 SGHDT and CDR2 YYEEEE. Profiled with immunoSEQ multiplex PCR; TCRdb holds only in-frame clones, not every one. The sample includes some 2.1 million clones, 85% to 95% seen only once; the top ten take around 0.13%. This chain connects TRBV5-6 to TRBJ1-2, with TRBD1 identical over 10 bases. The source of this sequence is a man between 18 and 29 years old in good health. Material: naive CD4+ T cells sorted from blood. Described subset: CD45RA+ positively selected. CDR3 bases: TGTGCCAGCAGCCGGGACAGGGGAGCGGGCTACACCTTC. This encodes CASSRDRGAGYTF.